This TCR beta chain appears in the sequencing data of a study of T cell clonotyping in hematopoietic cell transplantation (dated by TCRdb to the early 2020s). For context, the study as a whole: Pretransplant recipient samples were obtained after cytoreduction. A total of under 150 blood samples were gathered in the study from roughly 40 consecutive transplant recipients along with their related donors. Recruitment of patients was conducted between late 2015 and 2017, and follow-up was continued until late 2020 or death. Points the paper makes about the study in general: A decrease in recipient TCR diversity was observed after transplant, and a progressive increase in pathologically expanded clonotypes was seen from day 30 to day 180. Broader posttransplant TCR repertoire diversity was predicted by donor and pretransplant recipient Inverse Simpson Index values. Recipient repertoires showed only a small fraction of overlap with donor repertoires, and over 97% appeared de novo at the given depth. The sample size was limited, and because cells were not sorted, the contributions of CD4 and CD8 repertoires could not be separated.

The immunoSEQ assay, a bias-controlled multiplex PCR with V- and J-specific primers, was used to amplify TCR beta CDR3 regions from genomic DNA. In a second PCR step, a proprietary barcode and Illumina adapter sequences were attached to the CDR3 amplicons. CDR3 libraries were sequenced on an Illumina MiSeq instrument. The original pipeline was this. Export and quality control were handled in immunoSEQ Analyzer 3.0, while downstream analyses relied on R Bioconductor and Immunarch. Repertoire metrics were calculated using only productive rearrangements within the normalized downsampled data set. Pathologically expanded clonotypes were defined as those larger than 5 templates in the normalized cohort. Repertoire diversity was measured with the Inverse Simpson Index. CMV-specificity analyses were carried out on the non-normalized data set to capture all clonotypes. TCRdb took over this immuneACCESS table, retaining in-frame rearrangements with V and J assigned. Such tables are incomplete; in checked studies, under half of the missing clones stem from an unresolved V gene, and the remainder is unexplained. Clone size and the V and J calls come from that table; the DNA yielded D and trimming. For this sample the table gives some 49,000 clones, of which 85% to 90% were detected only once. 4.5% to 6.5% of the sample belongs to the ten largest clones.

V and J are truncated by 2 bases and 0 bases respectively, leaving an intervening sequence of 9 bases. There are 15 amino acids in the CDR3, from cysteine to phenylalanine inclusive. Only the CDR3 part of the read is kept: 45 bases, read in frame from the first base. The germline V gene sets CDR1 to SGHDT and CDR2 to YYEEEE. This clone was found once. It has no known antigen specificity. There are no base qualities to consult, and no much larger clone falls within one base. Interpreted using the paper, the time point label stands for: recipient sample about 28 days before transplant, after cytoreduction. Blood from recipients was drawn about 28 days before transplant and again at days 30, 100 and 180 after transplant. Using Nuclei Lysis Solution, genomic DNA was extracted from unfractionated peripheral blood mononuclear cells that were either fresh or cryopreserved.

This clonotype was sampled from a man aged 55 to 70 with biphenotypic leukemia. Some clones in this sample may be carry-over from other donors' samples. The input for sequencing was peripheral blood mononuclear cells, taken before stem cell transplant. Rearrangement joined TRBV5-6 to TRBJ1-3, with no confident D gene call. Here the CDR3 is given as CASSLDGSSGNTIYF. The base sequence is TGTGCCAGCAGCTTAGACGGGAGCTCTGGAAACACCATATATTTT.